Each of the 21 T cell receptor beta chains below was sequenced from the same sample in a study of PD-1 blockade in classical Hodgkin lymphoma. Here immunoSEQ multiplex PCR was the method, and the copy in TCRdb shows in-frame clones only, minus some. The repertoire includes just over 60,000 clones, 88% of them detected once, and under 15% sits in the top ten. Every patient had relapsed following autologous stem cell transplantation, and cohorts differed in brentuximab vedotin exposure. Here the sequenced sample was peripheral blood mononuclear cells (PBMCs), taken at baseline. Every receptor here comes from a human donor with classical Hodgkin lymphoma.

This chain connects TRBV4-1 to TRBJ2-7, with a tentative D call TRBD1 (6 bases). CDR1 is MGHRA and CDR2 is YSYEKL in the germline V gene. The CDR3 runs to 17 residues. The ends were cut back, 0 bases at V and 0 bases at J, with 15 bases in the middle. CDR3 DNA: TGCGCCAGCAGCCAAGATTTTCGGCAGGGGATCTCCTACGAGCAGTACTTC. Amino acid sequence: CASSQDFRQGISYEQYF.

The chain has TRBV18 and TRBJ2-1, with unresolved D. The CDR3 covers 15 residues. Germline V lookup: CDR1 KGHSH, CDR2 LQKENI. V lost 4 bases and J 9 bases, leaving 19 bases between the germline ends. The DNA for the CDR3 is TGTGCCAGCTCACAGGTCGCGCGCGCCAACCCTGAGCAGTTCTTC. This sequence encodes CASSQVARANPEQFF. The full variable domain, with the rest looked up from reference TRBV18 and TRBJ2-1, is NAGVMQNPRHLVRRRGQEARLRCSPMKGHSHVYWYRQLPEEGLKFMVYLQKENIIDESGMPKERFSAEFPKEGPSILRIQQVVRGDSAAYFCASSQVARANPEQFFGPGTRLTVL.

The chain has TRBV5-6 and TRBJ2-7, with D maybe TRBD1 (5 bases). From germline, CDR1 is SGHDT and CDR2 YYEEEE. Trimming pared 2 bases from V and 0 bases from J, leaving 9 bases between. The CDR3 consists of 14 residues. The DNA of the CDR3 is TGTGCCAGCAGCTTCAAGGGGCCCTCCTACGAGCAGTACTTC. Its translation is CASSFKGPSYEQYF.

J is TRBJ2-7 and V is TRBV4-3; the D gene is possibly TRBD1 (5 bases). With 2 bases removed from V and 4 bases from J, the gap between germline ends came to 21 bases. CDR1 and CDR2 from the germline V gene are LGHNA and YSLEER. The CDR3 is 17 residues long. The CDR3 sequence: CASSQSAAVAGNYEQYF. CDR3 DNA sequence: TGCGCCAGCAGCCAATCCGCGGCGGTGGCAGGGAATTACGAGCAGTACTTC.

CDR3 loop: CASSGRQSLAKNIQYF. For the CDR3, the DNA is TGTGCCAGCAGTGGCAGGCAGTCTCTAGCCAAAAACATTCAGTACTTC. This rearrangement joins TRBV2 to TRBJ2-4; no firm D call. Trimming took 4 bases from V and 0 from J, leaving 13 bases between them. This CDR3 is built from 16 residues. In germline, CDR1 is SNHLY, CDR2 FYNNEI.

This clone showed up just once. The V gene is TRBV15, the J gene TRBJ1-1; the D gene is possibly TRBD1 (5 bases). Germline-derived CDR1 and CDR2 are LNHNV and YYDKDF (reference sequence). This CDR3 is 15 amino acids long. Trimming cost V 3 bases and J 0 bases, with 11 bases left between them. The CDR3 is CATSRPTAMNTEAFF. In DNA, the CDR3 is TGTGCCACCAGCAGGCCGACAGCCATGAACACTGAAGCTTTCTTT.

The chain combines TRBV7-9 with TRBJ2-5; D is unresolved. Trimming shortened V by 2 bases and J by 5 bases, and 15 bases separated the two germline ends. The CDR3 contains 15 residues. Germline loops: CDR1 SEHNR, CDR2 FQNEAQ (reference sequence). The CDR3 DNA reads as TGTGCCAGCAGCTTAATCCTAGAGAACGGCGAGACCCAGTACTTC. Protein sequence: CASSLILENGETQYF. Combining the CDR3 with reference TRBV7-9 and TRBJ2-5 gives the whole variable domain DTGVSQNPRHKITKRGQNVTFRCDPISEHNRLYWYRQTLGQGPEFLTYFQNEAQLEKSRLLSDRFSAERPKGSFSTLEIQRTEQGDSAMYLCASSLILENGETQYFGPGTRLLVL.

The chain joins TRBV9 to TRBJ2-7; D remains ambiguous. Germline V gives CDR1 SGDLS, CDR2 YYNGEE. Trimming removed 1 base from V and 3 bases from J, with 14 bases in between. The CDR3 sequence is 15 residues long. The CDR3 bases are TGTGCCAGCAGCGTACAGCCAGCGTCTTACTACGAGCAGTACTTC. Encoded protein: CASSVQPASYYEQYF.

J is TRBJ2-7 and V is TRBV27, with a possible D match to TRBD1 (5 bases). Trimming pared 3 bases from V and 0 bases from J, leaving 12 bases between. This CDR3 has 15 amino acids. Germline V lookup: CDR1 MNHEY, CDR2 SMNVEV (reference sequence). The CDR3 sequence: CASSLQGLGSYEQYF. CDR3 sequence (DNA): TGTGCCAGCAGTTTGCAGGGTTTGGGCTCCTACGAGCAGTACTTC.

The chain combines TRBV4-2 with TRBJ1-1; D remains ambiguous. Germline loops: CDR1 LGHNA, CDR2 YNFKEQ. V was clipped by 1 base and J by 5 bases, with 11 bases between them. The CDR3 runs 14 residues. The CDR3 region is CASSQASGRTEAFF. CDR3 sequence (DNA): TGTGCCAGCAGCCAAGCCTCGGGCCGAACTGAAGCTTTCTTT.

The chain uses TRBV7-9 and TRBJ1-1, with a possible D match to TRBD1 (5 bases). Germline loops: CDR1 SEHNR, CDR2 FQNEAQ (reference sequence). V was cut by 5 bases and J by 3 bases, with 13 bases left in between. The CDR3 is 14 amino acids. CDR3 amino acids: CASSEPGSHTEAFF. In DNA form, the CDR3 reads TGTGCCAGCAGCGAGCCAGGGAGCCACACTGAAGCTTTCTTT.

The chain combines TRBV15 with TRBJ2-7, with D tentatively TRBD2 (5 bases). Germline V gene sequence: CDR1 LNHNV, CDR2 YYDKDF (reference sequence). The CDR3 runs 12 residues. The V end lost 5 bases, the J end lost 4 bases, and 9 bases lay between the germline ends. CDR3 DNA: TGTGCCACCAGCGCTCGGGGTTACGAGCAGTACTTC. Its translation: CATSARGYEQYF. The variable domain in full, completed from reference TRBV15 and TRBJ2-7, reads DAMVIQNPRYQVTQFGKPVTLSCSQTLNHNVMYWYQQKSSQAPKLLFHYYDKDFNNEADTPDNFQSRRPNTSFCFLDIRSPGLGDTAMYLCATSARGYEQYFGPGTRLTVT.

The J gene is TRBJ2-3, the V gene TRBV7-9; possibly TRBD1 or TRBD2 for D (6 bases each). CDR3 size: 15 residues. Trimming took off 4 bases at V and 2 bases at J, with 13 bases between the two ends. CDR1 is SEHNR, CDR2 FQNEAQ, per germline (reference sequence). The chain's CDR3 is CASSSRRGDTDTQYF. In DNA form, the CDR3 reads TGTGCCAGCAGCTCCAGGAGGGGGGACACAGATACGCAGTATTTT.

This chain links TRBV6-5 with TRBJ1-1; D not resolved. Trimming removed 10 bases at V and 2 bases at J, with 11 bases between. Germline CDR1 MNHEY, CDR2 SVGAGI. The CDR3 runs 12 residues. CDR3 nucleotides: TGTGCCACTGGGCGGGGAAACACTGAAGCTTTCTTT. It translates to CATGRGNTEAFF.

The V and J genes are TRBV4-1 and TRBJ2-3, with a weak D call TRBD2 (6 bases). V was trimmed by 0 bases and J by 2 bases, leaving 12 bases between them. CDR3 length: 16 amino acids. Germline V CDR1 and CDR2: MGHRA, YSYEKL. The CDR3, as DNA: TGCGCCAGCAGCCAAGACGCGGGATTACACACAGATACGCAGTATTTT. Protein sequence: CASSQDAGLHTDTQYF.

V usage is TRBV10-1 and J usage is TRBJ1-6; tentatively, D is TRBD1 (6 bases). From germline, CDR1 is WNHNN and CDR2 SYGVQD (reference sequence). The CDR3 spans 12 residues. Trimming left V 8 bases short and J 9 bases short, with 11 bases between. CDR3 residues: CASGGGGSPLHF. The DNA of the CDR3 is TGCGCCAGCGGAGGGGGGGGTTCACCCCTCCACTTT.

The genes are TRBV10-1 and TRBJ2-7; 7 nucleotides line up with TRBD1. The CDR3 totals 15 residues. Germline values: CDR1 WNHNN, CDR2 SYGVQD (reference sequence). J was trimmed by 6 bases and V by 5 bases; bases with no gene match: 13. The CDR3 region has the DNA TGCGCCAGCAGTCATCCCCGGGACAGTGAAGTCGAGCAGTACTTC. Translation gives CASSHPRDSEVEQYF.

This chain links TRBV7-8 with TRBJ2-7; possible D gene TRBD1, 5 bases. V was trimmed by 1 base and J by 2 bases, leaving 9 bases between them. Germline loops: CDR1 SGHVS, CDR2 FQNEAQ. The CDR3 spans 14 residues. The DNA of the CDR3 is TGTGCCAGCAGCTTAGGTGACAGAACCTACGAGCAGTACTTC. It yields the protein CASSLGDRTYEQYF.

The CDR3 loop reads CASSLEERPTDTQYF. CDR3 coding DNA: TGTGCCAGCAGCTTAGAAGAACGACCCACAGATACGCAGTATTTT. The V gene is TRBV11-3, the J gene TRBJ2-3; D ambiguous. CDR3 length: 15 amino acids. V was cut by 0 bases and J by 2 bases, with 9 bases left in between. Germline CDR1 SGHNT, CDR2 YENEEA.

J is TRBJ2-7 and V is TRBV5-1; possibly TRBD2 for D (5 bases). Trimming stripped 4 bases from V and 0 bases from J, with 8 bases between. The CDR3 is 13 residues long. Germline V gives CDR1 SGHRS, CDR2 YFSETQ. CDR3 in DNA: TGCGCCAGCAGCCACGGGATCTCCTACGAGCAGTACTTC. Translation gives CASSHGISYEQYF.

J is TRBJ2-5 and V is TRBV7-9; D is undetermined. Germline V lookup: CDR1 SEHNR, CDR2 FQNEAQ (reference sequence). The V gene lost 11 bases and the J gene lost 2 bases, with 12 bases spanning the gap. CDR3 length: 12 amino acids. CDR3 sequence (DNA): TGTGCCGCAGGAAGGAATCAAGAGACCCAGTACTTC. Amino acids: CAAGRNQETQYF.